This TCR beta chain was recovered during a study of shared clonotypes between healthy human individuals (dated by TCRdb to 2020 to 2022). With respect to the entire study: The cohort included three men and two women between 18 and 49 years of age. To estimate repertoire size and how much clonotypes are shared between individuals, the study performed deep sequencing of blood TCR repertoires from a few healthy adults. To increase sequencing depth and limit assay-specific biases, TCR repertoire library preparation and sequencing were carried out by different laboratories using diverse techniques. Per donor, leukapheresis produced somewhere between about 0.94 and 9 billion PBMCs.

As for this clone: Its antigen has not been determined. It has no much larger one-base neighbor in the sample; base qualities were not kept.

Using the deep immunoSEQ assay, multiplex PCR amplified TCR CDR3 regions from genomic DNA. For each cell subset, the extracted genomic DNA was distributed evenly across all wells of several immunoSEQ 96-well plates, and each plate served as one replicate. For unsorted PBMC, approximately 300 ng of genomic DNA, equivalent to around 30,000 T cell genomes, went into each replicate PCR. Ten immunoSEQ deep assay plates were used to sequence the unsorted PBMC genomic DNA. The purified libraries were quantified using a Qubit 3.0 fluorometer, sized with a Bioanalyzer 2100, and then quantified again using the KAPA Library Quantification kit. Each immunoSEQ 96-well plate was sequenced on its own single-read 150-cycle Illumina NextSeq 550 flow cell. Regarding the original processing steps: The immunoSEQ output contained only junctional sequences without quality scores, so filtering could not match that applied to full-length reads. To assign V/J genes and CDR3, sequences were annotated using PyIR, a Python wrapper for IgBLAST v1.9, with IMGT germline references. Any read was removed if the V/J assignment was weak (E-value above 1e-6), the CDR3 was missing, or the read contained stop codons, out-of-frame junctions, or ambiguous translated residues. V3J clonotypes were defined by identical inferred V gene, J gene, and CDR3 amino acid sequence. Percentage overlap between repertoires was computed as shared unique clonotypes divided by the size of the smaller repertoire. RTK rarefaction, the Chao1 estimator, and Recon v2.1 estimates of unobserved clonotypes were used to assess repertoire richness. TCRdb carries this immuneACCESS record with in-frame sequences only. Its versions omit some clonotypes, under half of them owing to an unresolved V gene in the studies checked, with the rest unexplained. V and J calls plus clone size are reproduced from that table; the DNA served to infer D and trimming. This sample gives 400,000 to 600,000 clones in total; roughly 79% of them show up just once. Together, the top ten hold around 13% of the sample.

The donors were healthy, HIV-negative adults who had no recently reported acute infections or vaccinations. All donors were Caucasian adults living in Nashville, Tennessee, USA. In the unsorted samples, some 94 million PBMCs were counted, and genomic DNA was extracted using the QIAamp DNA Blood Mini kit. After blood collection by leukapheresis, PBMCs were isolated using Ficoll-Histopaque density gradient centrifugation and then cryopreserved in the vapor phase of liquid nitrogen. Summary of the overall study and its limitations: The genetic and exposure-history diversity represented was limited by the small number of donors. Pairwise subsampling led to the expectation that sequencing depth would affect the degree of clonotype sharing among donors. Sampling was restricted to blood, and TCR repertoires in tissues likely differ from the TCR repertoires found in blood.

The CDR3 starts with the cysteine, ends with the phenylalanine, and has 13 residues. Only the CDR3 portion is preserved as DNA: 39 bases, with reading frame beginning at the first base. V loses 4 bases at its end and J loses 6 bases; junction bases beyond the gene matches: 1. Looking up the germline V gene yields CDR1 SGHDN and CDR2 FVKESK. Sequencing was done on a sample of PBMCs. This TCR derives from a woman aged 40 to 49 in good health. Some clones in this sample may be carry-over from other donors' samples. Recombination connected TRBV14 to TRBJ2-2, with 8 junctional bases fitting TRBD2. The CDR3 protein is CASSPTSAGELFF. The nucleotides are TGTGCCAGCAGCCCGACTAGCGCCGGGGAGCTGTTTTTT.